Sequencing of this T cell receptor (beta chain) was carried out in a study of blood T cell repertoires in COVID-19. Study at large: Sample material is recorded as cDNA or gDNA derived from T cells, B-cell-depleted T cells, or PBMCs.

Produced via immunoSEQ multiplex PCR; TCRdb's table is partial and in-frame only. The sample lists around 140,000 clones; around 80% were seen once. Trimming shortened V by 3 bases and J by 7 bases, and 7 bases separated the two germline ends. The CDR3 contains 10 residues. Germline V gene data show CDR1 as DFQATT and CDR2 as SNEGSKA (reference sequence). The chain carries TRBV20-1 and TRBJ2-7; D may be TRBD2 (6 bases). The source of this sequence is a man between 65 and 85 years old who had recovered from COVID-19. The sequenced sample consisted of peripheral blood. For the CDR3, the DNA is TGCAGTGCTAGCCTAGCGGAGCAGTACTTC. Translation: CSASLAEQYF.